The 25 T cell receptor beta chains below were found in one sample sequenced in a study of shared clonotypes between healthy human individuals. Produced via immunoSEQ multiplex PCR; TCRdb's table is partial and in-frame only. This sample has roughly 400,000 clones; about 97% occur once, and the top ten carry approximately 0.3%. Source material: memory CD8+ T cells sorted from blood. Subset reported: CD45RO+ cells pooled with CCR7-negative TemRA cells. The receptors here all came from a man under 40 in good health.

The chain couples TRBV9 to TRBJ1-1; D gene uncertain. Germline CDR1 is SGDLS and CDR2 is YYNGEE. This CDR3 region has 13 residues. Trimming cost V 3 bases and J 2 bases, with 8 bases left between them. The CDR3 region has the DNA TGTGCCAGCAGCGGGAGGTCCAACACTGAAGCTTTCTTT. Its translation is CASSGRSNTEAFF.

V and J are TRBV6-5 and TRBJ1-1; 7 bases are a match to TRBD1. The CDR3 is made up of 14 amino acids. The germline V gene encodes CDR1 MNHEY and CDR2 SVGAGI. Trimming cost V 8 bases and J 0 bases; bases outside gene matches: 6. The chain's CDR3 is CASSRGGLNTEAFF. CDR3 nucleotide sequence: TGTGCCAGCTCCAGGGGGGGGTTGAACACTGAAGCTTTCTTT.

CDR3 protein: CASSKDGPGLGTDTQYF. The CDR3 nucleotides read TGTGCCAGCAGCAAAGACGGTCCGGGATTAGGCACAGATACGCAGTATTTT. V usage is TRBV11-3 and J usage is TRBJ2-3; a weak D match, TRBD2 (5 bases). The V gene lost 5 bases and the J gene lost 1 base, with 19 bases spanning the gap. The CDR3 loop spans 17 amino acids. CDR1 is SGHNT and CDR2 is YENEEA in the germline V gene.

This sequence joins TRBV28 and TRBJ2-5; TRBD1 matches at 8 bases. The CDR3 is 12 amino acids. The V segment lost 2 bases and the J segment 7 bases; nucleotides outside the gene matches: 0. Germline V CDR1 and CDR2: MDHEN, SYDVKM. The CDR3 reads CASSLGTGTQYF. As DNA, the CDR3 is TGTGCCAGCAGTTTAGGGACAGGGACCCAGTACTTC.

A single count supports this clone. The rearrangement links TRBV7-9 to TRBJ1-2; 7 bases align to TRBD1. The CDR3 totals 13 residues. Germline-derived CDR1 and CDR2 are SEHNR and FQNEAQ (reference sequence). V shed 4 bases, J shed 2 bases, and the junction held 1 base outside the gene matches. The CDR3 region has the DNA TGTGCCAGCAGCTCGACAGGGAACTATGGCTACACCTTC. Translation gives CASSSTGNYGYTF.

V and J are TRBV27 and TRBJ1-5, with 9 bases lining up with TRBD1. The trim removed 5 bases at V and 0 bases at J, leaving 2 bases unmatched. Germline V CDR1 and CDR2: MNHEY, SMNVEV (reference sequence). The CDR3 totals 15 residues. CDR3 in DNA: TGTGCCAGCAGTGGACAGGGGTATAGCAATCAGCCCCAGCATTTT. This gives the protein CASSGQGYSNQPQHF.

V gene TRBV5-1 combines with J gene TRBJ2-1; 12 positions match TRBD2. Germline CDR1 is SGHRS and CDR2 is YFSETQ. The V segment lost 2 bases and the J segment 7 bases; nucleotides outside the gene matches: 1. The CDR3 loop spans 14 amino acids. In nucleotides, the CDR3 is TGCGCCAGCAGCTTCGGACTAGCGGGAAATGAGCAGTTCTTC. Translating it yields CASSFGLAGNEQFF.

The CDR3 sequence: CASSRARGEQFF. The CDR3 DNA follows: TGTGCCAGCTCACGGGCCAGAGGGGAGCAGTTCTTC. This rearrangement joins TRBV18 to TRBJ2-1, with D possibly matching TRBD2 (5 bases). Per the germline V gene, CDR1 is KGHSH and CDR2 is LQKENI. Trimming left V 4 bases short and J 10 bases short, with 11 bases between. This CDR3 contains 12 residues.

CDR3 residues: CASSGTGRFYSEAFF. The CDR3 DNA reads as TGTGCCAGCAGCGGGACAGGGAGGTTTTATAGTGAAGCTTTCTTT. The chain carries TRBV6-1 and TRBJ1-1, with 9 bases that match TRBD1. Germline CDR1 is MNHNS and CDR2 is SASEGT. Losses at the gene ends were 6 bases for V and 7 bases for J; bases not matched to a gene: 12. This CDR3 comprises 15 residues.

The V call is TRBV28, the J call TRBJ1-1; perhaps TRBD1 as D (6 bases). From germline, CDR1 is MDHEN and CDR2 SYDVKM. Trimming left V 2 bases short and J 10 bases short, with 20 bases between. This CDR3 is built from 15 residues. The CDR3 region is CASSLVRVGTGAAFF. The DNA of the CDR3 is TGTGCCAGCAGTTTAGTGAGAGTCGGGACGGGGGCAGCTTTCTTT.

The V call is TRBV5-1, the J call TRBJ2-7; 8 nucleotides match TRBD1. CDR1 is SGHRS, CDR2 YFSETQ, per germline. Unmatched junction bases numbered 5, after V lost 0 bases and J lost 3 bases. This CDR3 is 15 amino acids long. CDR3 sequence (DNA): TGCGCCAGCAGCTTGGACCCGGGACAGGTCTACGAGCAGTACTTC. This codes for CASSLDPGQVYEQYF.

The chain uses TRBV5-4 and TRBJ2-1, with 13 bases aligning to TRBD2. Per the germline V gene, CDR1 is SGHNT and CDR2 is YYREEE (reference sequence). Unmatched junction bases numbered 3, after V lost 0 bases and J lost 6 bases. The CDR3 runs 16 residues. This CDR3 reads CASSLGGTSGTNEQFF. CDR3 sequence (DNA): TGTGCCAGCAGCTTGGGTGGGACTAGCGGGACCAATGAGCAGTTCTTC.

This rearrangement joins TRBV5-1 to TRBJ2-1; no definite D call. The CDR3 consists of 17 residues. Germline lookup yields CDR1 SGHRS and CDR2 YFSETQ. Trimming took 4 bases from V and 1 from J, leaving 18 bases between them. The CDR3 DNA is TGCGCCAGCAGCCCGAATTCACGGGTACCTTCCTACAATGAGCAGTTCTTC. Protein: CASSPNSRVPSYNEQFF.

This chain links TRBV6-1 with TRBJ1-5; D is perhaps TRBD1 (6 bases). Deletions cut 3 bases from V and 3 bases from J, with 9 bases between. Germline loops: CDR1 MNHNS, CDR2 SASEGT. The CDR3 spans 14 residues. In nucleotides, the CDR3 is TGTGCCAGCAGTGAGGGACAAAACAATCAGCCCCAGCATTTT. It is translated as CASSEGQNNQPQHF.

The chain links TRBV11-2 to TRBJ2-7; D is perhaps TRBD2 (6 bases). CDR3 length: 15 amino acids. Germline CDR1 reads SGHAT; CDR2 reads FQNNGV. The V end lost 2 bases, the J end lost 3 bases, and 14 bases lay between the germline ends. The CDR3 loop is CASSLTVSGGYEQYF. CDR3 bases: TGTGCCAGCAGCTTAACAGTATCCGGGGGCTACGAGCAGTACTTC.

The chain employs TRBV28 and TRBJ2-2; D remains ambiguous. The CDR3 loop spans 11 amino acids. Germline V gives CDR1 MDHEN, CDR2 SYDVKM. Trimming shortened V by 2 bases and J by 6 bases, and 1 base separated the two germline ends. CDR3 residues: CASSLPGELFF. In DNA form, the CDR3 reads TGTGCCAGCAGTTTACCCGGGGAGCTGTTTTTT.

This chain uses TRBV18 with TRBJ1-3; tentative D call: TRBD1 (6 bases). V was cut by 0 bases and J by 4 bases, with 10 bases left in between. The germline CDR1 and CDR2 sequences are KGHSH and LQKENI. The CDR3 loop spans 15 amino acids. Here the CDR3 DNA reads TGTGCCAGCTCACCACCATCAGGGGCCGGAAACACCATATATTTT. Its translation is CASSPPSGAGNTIYF.

This clone has a single count. J is TRBJ2-3 and V is TRBV10-3; 7 bases align to TRBD2. The ends lost 5 bases at V and 1 base at J; junction bases unmatched: 9. This CDR3 is built from 16 residues. CDR1 ENHRY and CDR2 SYGVKD come from the germline V gene. The CDR3 region is CAISPYLAGGTDTQYF. The CDR3 bases are TGTGCCATCAGTCCTTACTTGGCGGGGGGCACAGATACGCAGTATTTT.

This chain joins TRBV5-1 and TRBJ2-5, with 7 bases aligning to TRBD1. Unmatched junction bases numbered 5, after V lost 4 bases and J lost 2 bases. In germline, CDR1 is SGHRS, CDR2 YFSETQ. The length of the CDR3 is 14 residues. CDR3 residues: CASSEGQAQETQYF. For the CDR3, the DNA is TGCGCCAGCAGCGAAGGACAGGCACAAGAGACCCAGTACTTC.

This clone was found once. V gene TRBV4-1 combines with J gene TRBJ1-3; maybe TRBD1 (5 bases). Trimming pared 5 bases from V and 2 bases from J, leaving 10 bases between. In germline, CDR1 is MGHRA, CDR2 YSYEKL. CDR3 length: 14 residues. Here the CDR3 reads CASSKQAAGNTIYF. The CDR3 coding sequence is TGCGCCAGCAGCAAACAGGCGGCTGGAAACACCATATATTTT.

The gene calls are TRBV7-8 and TRBJ1-1, with D unresolved. The CDR3 is 15 residues long. The germline gives CDR1 SGHVS, CDR2 FQNEAQ. The V gene lost 8 bases and the J gene lost 1 base, with 17 bases spanning the gap. The CDR3 is CASFPPLKRNTEAFF. In nucleotides, the CDR3 is TGTGCCAGCTTTCCCCCCCTTAAAAGGAACACTGAAGCTTTCTTT.

The chain has TRBV4-2 and TRBJ2-7, with 9 bases identical to TRBD1. The CDR3 loop spans 17 amino acids. Germline CDR1 and CDR2: LGHNA and YNFKEQ. With V trimmed by 0 bases and J by 2 bases, 8 bases remained unmatched. The CDR3 nucleotides are TGTGCCAGCAGCCAAGATTGGGGGACAGGGATTACCTACGAGCAGTACTTC. Translation gives CASSQDWGTGITYEQYF.

This clone was detected a few times. J is TRBJ1-1 and V is TRBV2; D possibly corresponds to TRBD1 (6 bases). From germline, CDR1 is SNHLY and CDR2 FYNNEI. This CDR3 is 16 amino acids long. The V gene lost 5 bases and the J gene lost 7 bases, with 23 bases spanning the gap. CDR3 sequence: CASSHPFRDKPYEAFF. DNA of the CDR3: TGTGCCAGCAGTCACCCATTCCGGGACAAGCCCTATGAAGCTTTCTTT. The full variable domain, in which reference TRBV2 and TRBJ1-1 provide the parts outside the CDR3, is EPEVTQTPSHQVTQMGQEVILRCVPISNHLYFYWYRQILGQKVEFLVSFYNNEISEKSEIFDDQFSVERPDGSNFTLKIRSTKLEDSAMYFCASSHPFRDKPYEAFFGQGTRLTVV.

The J gene is TRBJ2-1, the V gene TRBV7-9; no clear D gene. Trimming took off 5 bases at V and 0 bases at J, with 17 bases between the two ends. Germline loops: CDR1 SEHNR, CDR2 FQNEAQ (reference sequence). This CDR3 contains 17 residues. The CDR3 DNA reads TGTGCCAGCAGCCCTAGGTTGCGCGTAAGCTCCTACAATGAGCAGTTCTTC. This translates into CASSPRLRVSSYNEQFF.

The chain uses TRBV6-5 and TRBJ1-3; unclear D gene. The germline V and J ends were trimmed by 6 bases and 2 bases, with 14 bases remaining between them. CDR3 length: 15 residues. Germline V gene lookup returns CDR1 MNHEY and CDR2 SVGAGI. The CDR3 nucleotides read TGTGCCAGCAGACCTCAGTGGAGCACTGGAAACACCATATATTTT. Translated, it gives CASRPQWSTGNTIYF.